A selection of T cell receptor beta chains follows, all from one sample in a study of untreated major depressive disorder. The repertoire was sequenced with immunoSEQ multiplex PCR; TCRdb's copy has only in-frame clones and lacks some. Of 20,000 to 25,000 clones listed, just under 90% are singletons. What was sequenced was CD4+ T cells from PBMCs. The receptors derive from a woman between 40 and 50 years old in good health. Both conserved end residues are part of each CDR3. Some rows mark clone size as missing; the rest say once, few, many or name a class of expanded clone.

J | length | size | V | CDR3
TRBJ1-3 | 13 | . | TRBV5-1 | CASTEGVGNTIYF
TRBJ2-7 | 15 | . | TRBV10-1 | CASSLTGTGAHEQYF
TRBJ2-5 | 13 | . | TRBV29-1 | CSVEQGKAETQYF
TRBJ1-1 | 15 | . | TRBV6-5 | CASGEPRGGNTEAFF
TRBJ1-1 | 17 | . | TRBV18 | CASSPRIGGRMNTEAFF
TRBJ2-2 | 16 | . | TRBV5-1 | CASSLVTSGNTGELFF
TRBJ1-1 | 16 | . | TRBV7-2 | CASSLVYGRSGTEAFF
TRBJ1-4 | 16 | . | TRBV4-2 | CASSGGQGAGNEKLFF
TRBJ2-1 | 16 | few | TRBV27 | CASSLRYDSSYNEQFF
TRBJ1-5 | 14 | . | TRBV4-1 | CASSSWEDNQPQHF
TRBJ2-1 | 14 | . | TRBV6-1 | CASSASGSNNEQFF
TRBJ1-4 | 12 | . | TRBV11-1 | CASQSTNEKLFF
TRBJ1-1 | 15 | . | TRBV5-1 | CASSITGAENTEAFF
TRBJ2-4 | 11 | . | TRBV7-9 | CASSLGDVQYF
TRBJ2-6 | 14 | once | TRBV5-1 | CASSLVSGANVLTF
TRBJ2-3 | 13 | . | TRBV5-1 | CASSSASTDTQYF
TRBJ1-6 | 14 | once | TRBV28 | CASSLRQSPVTLHF
TRBJ1-2 | 15 | . | TRBV6-6 | CASSPITDRRYGYTF
TRBJ2-5 | 15 | . | TRBV27 | CASRETGTGAGTQYF
TRBJ1-1 | 13 | . | TRBV10-3 | CAIRQGGNTEAFF
TRBJ1-1 | 14 | . | TRBV5-4 | CASSSDRMNTEAFF
TRBJ1-1 | 14 | . | TRBV5-4 | CASSLGQGGTEAFF
TRBJ1-2 | 14 | . | TRBV6-1 | CASSVRVVNYGYTF
TRBJ2-3 | 14 | . | TRBV6-6 | CASSYGVSSDTQYF
TRBJ2-1 | 11 | . | TRBV23-1 | CASRQRDEQFF
TRBJ2-5 | 13 | . | TRBV5-4 | CASNGQGGETQYF
TRBJ1-1 | 15 | . | TRBV14 | CASSQGRHLNTEAFF
TRBJ2-1 | 16 | . | TRBV7-2 | CASSLVTGLAYNEQFF
TRBJ2-5 | 13 | . | TRBV6-6 | CASSRTEKETQYF
TRBJ1-5 | 14 | . | TRBV19 | CASGQGDPNQPQHF
TRBJ2-7 | 13 | . | TRBV7-2 | CASSINSYYEQYF
TRBJ2-5 | 12 | . | TRBV2 | CARGQDAGTQYF
TRBJ2-5 | 14 | . | TRBV4-2 | CASTLGQGEETQYF
TRBJ1-4 | 17 | once | TRBV18 | CASSPTRDRGPGEKLFF
TRBJ1-1 | 12 | . | TRBV19 | CASSKQGTEAFF
TRBJ1-5 | 15 | once | TRBV19 | CASREGAWGNQPQHF
TRBJ1-2 | 15 | . | TRBV10-3 | CAISDSRGGADGYTF